This T cell receptor beta chain was observed in a study of T cells in Graves' hyperthyroidism and ophthalmopathy. Study observations and caveats: A 13 V-J model separated ophthalmopathy from stable hyperthyroidism. Before onset, by a median of about six months, the model predicted ophthalmopathy.

A remark on this clonotype: Its antigen remains unidentified.

The CDR3 runs 13 residues. V was clipped by 2 bases and J by 8 bases, with 13 bases between them. The germline V gene has CDR1 SGHDT and CDR2 YYEEEE. RNA transcripts served as the template for amplifying TCR beta CDR3 regions. The study used the HTBI primer set for a first-round RT-PCR of the TCR CDR3. TCRdb used MiXCR to reprocess the multiplex PCR reads, holding one entry per CDR3 protein. The table records fewer than 700,000 distinct CDR3 sequences, about 16% of them present only once. Material: blood. V gene TRBV5-6 combines with J gene TRBJ1-2; no clear D gene. The TCR originated in a woman in her twenties or thirties with Graves' hyperthyroidism. In nucleotides, the CDR3 is TGTGCCAGCAGCTTCGGAGCGGCACGGGGCTACACCTTC. This gives the protein CASSFGAARGYTF.